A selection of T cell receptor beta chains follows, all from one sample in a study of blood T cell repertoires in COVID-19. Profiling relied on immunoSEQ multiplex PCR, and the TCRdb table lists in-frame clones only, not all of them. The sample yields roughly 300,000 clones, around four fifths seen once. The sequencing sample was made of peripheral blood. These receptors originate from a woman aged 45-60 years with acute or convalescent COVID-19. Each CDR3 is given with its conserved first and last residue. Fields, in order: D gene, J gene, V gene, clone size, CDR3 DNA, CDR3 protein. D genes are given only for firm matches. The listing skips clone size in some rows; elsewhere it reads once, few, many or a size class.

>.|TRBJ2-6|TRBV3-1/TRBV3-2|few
TGTGCCAGCAGCCAAGTTGTTTACACTGGGGCCAACGTCCTGACTTTC
CASSQVVYTGANVLTF
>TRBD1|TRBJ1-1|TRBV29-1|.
TGCAGCGCCGGGACAGGGGGAGGGAGCACTGAAGCTTTCTTT
CSAGTGGGSTEAFF
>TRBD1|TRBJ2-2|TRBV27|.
TGTGCCAGCAGTTCGAGGACAGGCCCTCGCACCGGGGAGCTGTTTTTT
CASSSRTGPRTGELFF
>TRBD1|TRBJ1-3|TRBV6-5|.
TGTGCCAGCAGTTTAATGGGACAGGCTGGAAACACCATATATTTT
CASSLMGQAGNTIYF
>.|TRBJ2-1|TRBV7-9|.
TGTGCCAGCAGCTTAGGGACCAGGGCGGGGAAGTTCTTC
CASSLGTRAGKFF
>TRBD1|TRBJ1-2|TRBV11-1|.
TGTGCCAGCAGCTTAGCAGGGGGCCCGATACCCTATGGCTACACCTTC
CASSLAGGPIPYGYTF
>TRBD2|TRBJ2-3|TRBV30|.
TGTGCCTGGACCTTAGCGGGGGGGCTTGAAGATACGCAGTATTTT
CAWTLAGGLEDTQYF
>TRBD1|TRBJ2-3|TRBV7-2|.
TGTGCCAGCAGCTTGGGACAGGGGAGCGGGGGTGGGGGTACGCAGTATTTT
CASSLGQGSGGGGTQYF
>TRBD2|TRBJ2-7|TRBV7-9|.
TGTGCCAGCAGCTTAGAAGGCTGGGGCGGGGGATCCTACGAGCAGTACTTC
CASSLEGWGGGSYEQYF
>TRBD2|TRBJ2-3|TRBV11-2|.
TGTGCCAGCACGTCCCTAGCGGGAGGGCCGGATACGCAGTATTTT
CASTSLAGGPDTQYF
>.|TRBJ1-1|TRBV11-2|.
TGTGCCAGCAGCTCCTTAGGTGTCAGGGTGGACACTGAAGCTTTCTTT
CASSSLGVRVDTEAFF
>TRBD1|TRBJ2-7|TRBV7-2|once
TGTGCCAGCAGCTTAGCTATCTTCGGACAGGGGGCTAACGAGCAGTACTTC
CASSLAIFGQGANEQYF
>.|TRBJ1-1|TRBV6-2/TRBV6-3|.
TGTGCCAGCAGTATTCCCGGGACTACTGAAGCTTTCTTT
CASSIPGTTEAFF
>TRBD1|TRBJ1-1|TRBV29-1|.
TGCAGCGTTAAGGGACAGGGTGGGATGAACACTGAAGCTTTCTTT
CSVKGQGGMNTEAFF
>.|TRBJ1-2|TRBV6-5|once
TGTGCCACCGGAACGGGTGGAGACGGTTTCTATGGCTACACCTTC
CATGTGGDGFYGYTF
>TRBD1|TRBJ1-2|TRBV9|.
TGTGCCAGCAGCGCGAGGGGACAGCTCTATGGCTACACCTTC
CASSARGQLYGYTF
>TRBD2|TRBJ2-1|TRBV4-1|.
TGCGCCAGCAGTTGGACTAGCGGGCTGGGGCGGGGTGAGCAGTTCTTC
CASSWTSGLGRGEQFF
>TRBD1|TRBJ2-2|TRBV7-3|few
TGTGCCAGCAGCTCTGGACAGGGGGTAGATGCCGGGGAGCTGTTTTTT
CASSSGQGVDAGELFF
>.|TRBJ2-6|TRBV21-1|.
TGTGCCAGCAGCGGAGGAGGGTTTGCTGGGGCCAACGTCCTGACTTTC
CASSGGGFAGANVLTF
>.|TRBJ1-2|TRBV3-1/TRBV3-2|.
TGTGCCAGCAGCCCGAACGAGGGGGGGTTTCGGGGCTACACCTTC
CASSPNEGGFRGYTF
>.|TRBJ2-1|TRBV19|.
TGTGCCAGTAAATATTCTTGGACAGATTACAATGAGCAGTTCTTC
CASKYSWTDYNEQFF
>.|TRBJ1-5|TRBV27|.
TGTGCCAGCAGTGCCCACAGGTATAGCAATCAGCCCCAGCATTTT
CASSAHRYSNQPQHF
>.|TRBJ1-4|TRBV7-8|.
TGTGCCAGCAGCTTAGGTGGTAGGAGTAATGAAAAACTGTTTTTT
CASSLGGRSNEKLFF
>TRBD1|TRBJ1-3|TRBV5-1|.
TGCGCCAGCAGCTTTAGCGACAGGGGGAGTGGAAACACCATATATTTT
CASSFSDRGSGNTIYF